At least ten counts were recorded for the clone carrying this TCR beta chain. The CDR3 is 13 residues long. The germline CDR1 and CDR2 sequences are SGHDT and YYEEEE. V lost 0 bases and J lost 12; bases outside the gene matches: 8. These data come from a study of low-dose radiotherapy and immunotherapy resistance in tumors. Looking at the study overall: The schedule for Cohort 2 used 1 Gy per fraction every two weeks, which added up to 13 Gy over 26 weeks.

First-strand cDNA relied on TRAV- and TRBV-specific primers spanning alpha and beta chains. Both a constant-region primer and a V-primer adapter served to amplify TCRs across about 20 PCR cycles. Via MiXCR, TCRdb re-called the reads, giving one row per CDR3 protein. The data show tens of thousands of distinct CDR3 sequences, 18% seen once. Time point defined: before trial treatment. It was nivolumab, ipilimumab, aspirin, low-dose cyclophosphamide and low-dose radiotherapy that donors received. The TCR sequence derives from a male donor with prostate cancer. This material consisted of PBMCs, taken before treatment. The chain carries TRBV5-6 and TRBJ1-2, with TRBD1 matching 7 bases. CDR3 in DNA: TGTGCCAGCAGCTTGGACAGCGTTACAGGGGACACCTTC. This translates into CASSLDSVTGDTF.